One sample yielded the 30 T cell receptor beta chains listed below, sequenced in a study of control samples from healthy donors and cancer patients. Profiled with immunoSEQ multiplex PCR; TCRdb holds only in-frame clones, not every one. The sample gives more than 100,000 clones, 70% to 90% of which show up once; approximately 3.5% is in the top ten. The sequenced material came from blood. The receptor set was obtained from a man between 40 and 49 years old in good health.

The chain is built from TRBV25-1 and TRBJ1-4; the D is unclear. The CDR3 totals 17 residues. V was trimmed by 6 bases and J by 0 bases, leaving 17 bases between them. CDR1 is MGHDK, CDR2 SYGVNS, per germline. CDR3 in amino acids: CASRKSGVTATNEKLFF. In nucleotides, the CDR3 is TGTGCCAGCAGGAAAAGTGGGGTTACCGCAACTAATGAAAAACTGTTTTTT.

V gene TRBV13 combines with J gene TRBJ1-2, with D possibly matching TRBD1 (6 bases). This CDR3 has 15 amino acids. The germline V gene encodes CDR1 PRHDT and CDR2 FYEKMQ (reference sequence). Trimming stripped 4 bases from V and 6 bases from J, with 18 bases between. The DNA for the CDR3 is TGTGCCAGCAGCTGGGGGCAGGGTCCTGCGAATGGCTACACCTTC. Translation: CASSWGQGPANGYTF.

Only one count was recorded for this clone. The V call is TRBV5-1, the J call TRBJ1-6; D uncertain. CDR3 length: 12 amino acids. CDR1 is SGHRS, CDR2 YFSETQ, per germline. Between the trimmed V and J ends, which lost 0 bases and 7 bases, there was a span of 2 bases. CDR3 sequence: CASSLGNSPLHF. CDR3 coding DNA: TGCGCCAGCAGCTTGGGGAATTCACCCCTCCACTTT.

The chain couples TRBV5-1 to TRBJ2-3; 9 nucleotides agree with TRBD2. Germline assignment: CDR1 SGHRS and CDR2 YFSETQ. This CDR3 region has 16 residues. Trimming cost V 0 bases and J 4 bases; bases outside gene matches: 6. In DNA, the CDR3 is TGCGCCAGCAGCTTGGGAGCGGGGGGACCCCCAGATACGCAGTATTTT. This sequence encodes CASSLGAGGPPDTQYF.

This chain connects TRBV30 to TRBJ2-3, with D possibly called TRBD1 or TRBD2 (6 bases each). Trimming removed 0 bases from V and 1 base from J, with 14 bases in between. This CDR3 comprises 16 residues. Germline assignment: CDR1 GTSNPN and CDR2 SVGIG (reference sequence). The CDR3 nucleotides are TGTGCCTGGAGTGTACTGTGGGGGGCCCGCACAGATACGCAGTATTTT. Translating gives CAWSVLWGARTDTQYF.

V and J are TRBV3-1 (or the pseudogene TRBV3-2) and TRBJ2-5; 13 bases agree with TRBD2. The CDR3 has 15 amino acids. Germline CDR1 reads LGHDT; CDR2 reads YNNKEL (reference sequence). Germline trimming cut 4 bases from V and 5 bases from J; bases unmatched to any gene: 4. The CDR3 region has the DNA TGTGCCAGCAGCCCCGGGACTAGCGGGGTTGAGACCCAGTACTTC. This encodes CASSPGTSGVETQYF.

CDR3: CASSPMESNTEAFF. The CDR3 DNA sequence: TGTGCCAGCTCACCAATGGAATCTAACACTGAAGCTTTCTTT. The rearrangement links TRBV18 to TRBJ1-1, with no clear D. CDR1 is KGHSH and CDR2 is LQKENI in the germline V gene. The V and J ends lost 2 bases and 2 bases respectively, with 9 bases between them. This CDR3 comprises 14 residues.

This chain joins TRBV27 and TRBJ1-5; 8 bases fit TRBD1. The CDR3 length is 16 residues. Looked up from germline, CDR1 is MNHEY and CDR2 is SMNVEV (reference sequence). V trimming: 5 bases; J trimming: 0 bases; junction bases outside the gene matches: 6. The chain's CDR3 is CASSPRTGLSNQPQHF. DNA of the CDR3: TGTGCCAGCAGTCCTCGGACAGGGCTTAGCAATCAGCCCCAGCATTTT.

This rearrangement joins TRBV5-5 to TRBJ1-5; TRBD1 matches at 10 bases. V dropped 0 bases and J dropped 5; count of bases not matched to a gene: 5. Germline loops: CDR1 SGHKS, CDR2 YYEKEE (reference sequence). The CDR3 length is 16 residues. The CDR3 spells CASSLDHGQGDQPQHF. The CDR3 DNA reads as TGTGCCAGCAGCTTGGACCATGGACAGGGGGATCAGCCCCAGCATTTT.

Only one count was recorded for this clone. The chain combines TRBV18 with TRBJ2-7; D remains ambiguous. The germline V and J ends were trimmed by 0 bases and 0 bases, with 6 bases remaining between them. Germline V gene lookup returns CDR1 KGHSH and CDR2 LQKENI. The CDR3 is 14 amino acids. CDR3 region: CASSPPYGSYEQYF. The CDR3 DNA reads as TGTGCCAGCTCACCACCGTACGGCTCCTACGAGCAGTACTTC.

The chain combines TRBV2 with TRBJ2-2, with 10 bases lining up with TRBD2. Trimming cost V 5 bases and J 6 bases; bases outside gene matches: 3. The germline CDR1 and CDR2 sequences are SNHLY and FYNNEI. The CDR3 is made up of 14 amino acids. The CDR3 DNA reads TGTGCCAGCAGTACCGGGACTAGCGCCGGGGAGCTGTTTTTT. This translates into CASSTGTSAGELFF. The complete variable domain, with remaining parts taken from reference TRBV2 and TRBJ2-2, reads EPEVTQTPSHQVTQMGQEVILRCVPISNHLYFYWYRQILGQKVEFLVSFYNNEISEKSEIFDDQFSVERPDGSNFTLKIRSTKLEDSAMYFCASSTGTSAGELFFGEGSRLTVL.

The chain joins TRBV24-1 to TRBJ1-2; 8 bases agree with TRBD1. Unmatched junction bases numbered 2, after V lost 7 bases and J lost 2 bases. The germline V gene has CDR1 KGHDR and CDR2 SFDVKD. This CDR3 is built from 13 residues. CDR3 DNA: TGTGCCACCAGCCGGGACAGGAACTATGGCTACACCTTC. Translation: CATSRDRNYGYTF.

The V gene is TRBV18, the J gene TRBJ1-1; TRBD1 is a possible D gene (6 bases). With 2 bases removed from V and 6 bases from J, the gap between germline ends came to 13 bases. Germline V gene sequence: CDR1 KGHSH, CDR2 LQKENI. The CDR3 consists of 14 residues. The DNA of the CDR3 is TGTGCCAGCTCACCAAGGGACAAGTCCCCTGAAGCTTTCTTT. Translating gives CASSPRDKSPEAFF.

The CDR3 protein is CASSLVSQEHYEQYF. The CDR3 coding sequence is TGTGCCAGCAGCTTAGTTTCCCAGGAACACTACGAGCAGTACTTC. The V call is TRBV7-2, the J call TRBJ2-7, with D unresolved. CDR1 and CDR2 (germline): SGHTA, FQGNSA. V gave up 1 base and J gave up 3 bases, with 13 bases separating them. This CDR3 has 15 residues.

The chain uses TRBV29-1 and TRBJ2-7, with a tentative D call TRBD2 (5 bases). This CDR3 is built from 13 residues. From germline, CDR1 is SQVTM and CDR2 ANQGSEA. The germline V and J ends were trimmed by 3 bases and 2 bases, with 11 bases remaining between them. The CDR3 loop is CSVDTGVPYEQYF. The CDR3 DNA sequence: TGCAGCGTTGATACCGGGGTGCCCTACGAGCAGTACTTC.

The chain joins TRBV18 to TRBJ2-7; D possibly corresponds to TRBD1 (6 bases). Deletions cut 2 bases from V and 0 bases from J, with 8 bases between. The CDR3 runs 14 residues. Germline V CDR1 and CDR2: KGHSH, LQKENI. The CDR3 sequence: CASSPWDTSYEQYF. The CDR3 DNA follows: TGTGCCAGCTCACCATGGGACACCTCCTACGAGCAGTACTTC. The complete variable domain, with remaining parts taken from reference TRBV18 and TRBJ2-7, reads NAGVMQNPRHLVRRRGQEARLRCSPMKGHSHVYWYRQLPEEGLKFMVYLQKENIIDESGMPKERFSAEFPKEGPSILRIQQVVRGDSAAYFCASSPWDTSYEQYFGPGTRLTVT.

This clone was found a few times. The chain joins TRBV7-2 to TRBJ1-2; D is ambiguous. The V gene's germline CDR1 is SGHTA and CDR2 FQGNSA. V was clipped by 2 bases and J by 5 bases, with 9 bases between them. The CDR3 consists of 13 residues. This CDR3 reads CASSLQSRYGYTF. CDR3 DNA: TGTGCCAGCAGCTTACAATCACGGTATGGCTACACCTTC.

V and J are TRBV10-2 and TRBJ2-1, with TRBD2 identical over 14 bases. The trim removed 6 bases at V and 0 bases at J, leaving 4 bases unmatched. The CDR3 extends over 17 amino acids. CDR1 and CDR2 (germline): WSHSY, SAAADI. The CDR3 sequence is CASSGGLAGGSYNEQFF. The CDR3 nucleotides read TGCGCCAGCAGCGGAGGACTAGCGGGGGGCTCCTACAATGAGCAGTTCTTC.

The chain carries TRBV10-3 and TRBJ1-2; a possible D gene is TRBD1 (5 bases). The germline V and J ends were trimmed by 10 bases and 1 base, with 16 bases remaining between them. From germline, CDR1 is ENHRY and CDR2 SYGVKD. The CDR3 has 14 amino acids. The CDR3 sequence: CATRGRVDNYGYTF. The CDR3, as DNA: TGTGCCACCCGAGGCAGGGTAGATAACTATGGCTACACCTTC.

V is TRBV24-1 and J is TRBJ1-2; 7 positions agree with TRBD1. CDR1 and CDR2 from the germline V gene are KGHDR and SFDVKD. The J segment lost 0 bases and the V segment lost 4 bases, leaving 4 bases of the junction unmatched. This CDR3 is built from 15 residues. CDR3: CATSDQGEANYGYTF. DNA of the CDR3: TGTGCCACCAGTGACCAGGGGGAAGCTAACTATGGCTACACCTTC.

V is TRBV13 and J is TRBJ2-3; D is undetermined. This CDR3 region has 14 residues. V dropped 3 bases and J dropped 2 bases, with 9 bases sitting between them. CDR1 is PRHDT and CDR2 is FYEKMQ in the germline V gene (reference sequence). CDR3 sequence: CASSLKGATDTQYF. The CDR3 DNA follows: TGTGCCAGCAGCTTGAAGGGCGCCACAGATACGCAGTATTTT.

The chain has TRBV11-2 and TRBJ1-6; D is possibly TRBD1 (5 bases). The germline gives CDR1 SGHAT, CDR2 FQNNGV. This CDR3 has 14 residues. V was pared by 0 bases and J by 9 bases, with 9 bases between. CDR3 sequence (DNA): TGTGCCAGCAGCTTAGAGGGGGGAGGTTCACCCCTCCACTTT. It translates to CASSLEGGGSPLHF.

This chain connects TRBV5-6 to TRBJ1-2; TRBD1 agrees at 7 bases. V lost 4 bases and J lost 0; bases outside the gene matches: 6. The V gene's germline CDR1 is SGHDT and CDR2 YYEEEE. The CDR3 sequence is 15 residues long. CDR3 bases: TGTGCCAGCAGCCCCGCGGGACAGACTAACTATGGCTACACCTTC. This translates into CASSPAGQTNYGYTF.

V gene TRBV3-1 (or the pseudogene TRBV3-2) combines with J gene TRBJ2-2, with 10 bases aligning to TRBD2. The trim removed 2 bases at V and 4 bases at J, leaving 4 bases unmatched. Germline V gene sequence: CDR1 LGHDT, CDR2 YNNKEL (reference sequence). The CDR3 length is 16 residues. The CDR3 nucleotides are TGTGCCAGCAGCCAAATTAGCGGGGGGCCCACCGGGGAGCTGTTTTTT. This encodes CASSQISGGPTGELFF.

The rearrangement joins TRBV24-1 to TRBJ1-2, with D hard to call. CDR1 and CDR2 (germline): KGHDR, SFDVKD. The CDR3 is 13 amino acids. V lost 3 bases to trimming and J lost 7 bases, with 11 bases between them. Written as DNA, the CDR3 is TGTGCCACCAGTGATACCGGGTTCTTTGGCTACACCTTC. It yields the protein CATSDTGFFGYTF.

This clone has only one observation. The genes are TRBV19 and TRBJ1-5, with TRBD1 matching 12 bases. CDR3 size: 17 residues. CDR1 and CDR2 from the germline V gene are LNHDA and SQIVND (reference sequence). Trimming took 6 bases from V and 2 from J; bases not matched to a gene: 8. The CDR3 reads CASSNLGQGAGNQPQHF. CDR3 bases: TGTGCCAGTAGCAACCTGGGACAGGGGGCGGGCAATCAGCCCCAGCATTTT.

The chain couples TRBV7-2 to TRBJ1-5; unclear D gene. V lost 5 bases, J lost 1 base, and 15 bases lay in between. The CDR3 loop spans 16 amino acids. The germline V gene encodes CDR1 SGHTA and CDR2 FQGNSA. The chain's CDR3 is CASSLFAGWSNQPQHF. The CDR3 DNA reads TGTGCCAGCAGCCTCTTTGCCGGATGGAGCAATCAGCCCCAGCATTTT.

This sequence joins TRBV3-1 (or the pseudogene TRBV3-2) and TRBJ2-3; TRBD2 matches 9 bases. The V segment lost 5 bases and the J segment 4 bases; nucleotides outside the gene matches: 7. CDR1 and CDR2 (germline): LGHDT, YNNKEL (reference sequence). This CDR3 is 15 amino acids long. The CDR3 coding sequence is TGTGCCAGCAGCGTGAATAGCGGGGGAGCAGATACGCAGTATTTT. Amino acid sequence: CASSVNSGGADTQYF.

V usage is TRBV11-3 and J usage is TRBJ2-7; D is uncertain. V shed 0 bases and J shed 4 bases, with 10 bases lying between them. Germline V lookup: CDR1 SGHNT, CDR2 YENEEA. The CDR3 covers 14 residues. The CDR3 nucleotides read TGTGCCAGCAGCTTAGAGGGTTATCTTTACGAGCAGTACTTC. It codes for CASSLEGYLYEQYF.

The J gene is TRBJ2-4, the V gene TRBV30, with 8 bases identical to TRBD1. The junction had 5 bases not matched to a gene; V was cut back by 0 bases and J by 7 bases. CDR3 length: 14 amino acids. In germline, CDR1 is GTSNPN, CDR2 SVGIG (reference sequence). The CDR3 DNA follows: TGTGCCTGGAGTGTACAGGGGGTTCGGAACATTCAGTACTTC. It translates to CAWSVQGVRNIQYF.